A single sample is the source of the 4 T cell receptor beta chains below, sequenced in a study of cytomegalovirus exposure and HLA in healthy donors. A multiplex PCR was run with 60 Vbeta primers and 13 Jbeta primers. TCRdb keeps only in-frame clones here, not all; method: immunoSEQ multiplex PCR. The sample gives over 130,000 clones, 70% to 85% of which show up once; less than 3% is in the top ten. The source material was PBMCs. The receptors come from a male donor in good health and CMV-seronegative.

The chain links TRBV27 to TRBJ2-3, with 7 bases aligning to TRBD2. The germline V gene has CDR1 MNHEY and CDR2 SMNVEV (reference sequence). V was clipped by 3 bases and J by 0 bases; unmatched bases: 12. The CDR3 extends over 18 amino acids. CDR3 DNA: TGTGCCAGCAGTTTCAGTGGCGGGGGACGGGGAAGCACAGATACGCAGTATTTT. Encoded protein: CASSFSGGGRGSTDTQYF.

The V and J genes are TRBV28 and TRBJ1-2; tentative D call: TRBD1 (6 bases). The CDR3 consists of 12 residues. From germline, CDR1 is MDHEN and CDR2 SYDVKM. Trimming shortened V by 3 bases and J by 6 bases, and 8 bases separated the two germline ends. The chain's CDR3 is CASSLDRDGYTF. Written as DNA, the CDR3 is TGTGCCAGCAGTTTGGACAGAGATGGCTACACCTTC.

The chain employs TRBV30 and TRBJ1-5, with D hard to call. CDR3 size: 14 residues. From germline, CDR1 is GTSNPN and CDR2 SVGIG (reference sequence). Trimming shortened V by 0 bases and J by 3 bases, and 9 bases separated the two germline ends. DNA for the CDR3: TGTGCCTGGAGTGTAATGACTTTCAATCAGCCCCAGCATTTT. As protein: CAWSVMTFNQPQHF.

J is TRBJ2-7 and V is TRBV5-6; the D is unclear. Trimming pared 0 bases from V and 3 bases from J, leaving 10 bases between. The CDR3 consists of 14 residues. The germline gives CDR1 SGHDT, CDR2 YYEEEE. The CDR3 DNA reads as TGTGCCAGCAGCTTGGGACTGTTAAGCTACGAGCAGTACTTC. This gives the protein CASSLGLLSYEQYF.